This T cell receptor beta chain was recovered during a study of cytomegalovirus exposure and HLA in healthy donors. This clone appeared a few times. The ends lost 6 bases at V and 14 bases at J; junction bases unmatched: 10. Germline values: CDR1 MDHEN, CDR2 SYDVKM. The CDR3 sequence is 13 residues long. With 60 Vbeta and 13 Jbeta primers, the PCR was carried out. Method: immunoSEQ multiplex PCR; TCRdb's copy keeps in-frame clones and lacks some. The sample contains roughly 180,000 clones, about 81% of which appear only once. The genes are TRBV28 and TRBJ1-6; 7 bases are shared with TRBD1. The source is a woman aged 18-29 years in good health and CMV-seropositive. Material for sequencing was PBMCs. DNA of the CDR3: TGTGCCAGCAGGGACAGGACCGCGCCGGCCCTCCACTTT. It yields the protein CASRDRTAPALHF.